The T cell receptor (beta chain) described here comes from a study of blood T cell repertoires in COVID-19. Across the study: Collection of acute and convalescent COVID-19 samples took place in the United States, Italy and Spain. T cells, B-cell-depleted T cells, or PBMCs provided the cDNA or gDNA that served as material.

The CDR3 runs 13 residues. V lost 2 bases and J 3 bases, leaving 7 bases between the germline ends. Germline V gene data show CDR1 as SGHVS and CDR2 as FQNEAQ. In the original processing: Estimated nucleated cell counts came from reference gene primer amplification. The method was immunoSEQ multiplex PCR; TCRdb's version includes in-frame clones alone and lacks a portion of them. That table furnishes V, J and clone size, whereas the DNA furnished D and trimming. The data show 150,000 or so clones, around 83% seen once. The clonotype was recovered from a woman aged 45 to 65 with acute or convalescent COVID-19. This chain links TRBV7-8 with TRBJ1-1; no clear D. The sample comprised peripheral blood. DNA of the CDR3: TGTGCCAGCAGCTTATGGCAGGACACTGAAGCTTTCTTT. It yields the protein CASSLWQDTEAFF.